This entry lists 4 T cell receptor beta chains sequenced from one sample in a study of immune heterogeneity within non-small cell lung tumors. It was a multiplex PCR that amplified TCR beta CDR3, with 32 V and 13 J primers. TCRdb called the multiplex PCR reads again in MiXCR, with one record for every CDR3 protein. The sample includes several thousand distinct CDR3 sequences, roughly a fifth of them seen just once. Bulk tumor genomic DNA served as template, at 600 ng per sample. Surgeons took several biopsies per primary tumor, spaced far apart, during surgery. Newly diagnosed with untreated non-small cell lung cancer, the patients underwent curative surgery. Sequencing was performed on lung tumor tissue. The receptors stem from a woman in her sixties with non-small cell lung cancer.

Notes on this clonotype: This may come from a read error, since a much larger clone is one base off. The conserved final phenylalanine or tryptophan is absent from the CDR3, which likely points to a read error. This chain joins TRBV20-1 and TRBJ1-1; 7 bases align to TRBD1. From germline, CDR1 is DFQATT and CDR2 SNEGSKA (reference sequence). V lost 0 bases, J lost 2 bases, and 6 bases stayed unmatched. The CDR3 is 15 amino acids. The chain's CDR3 is CSARDQTGRNTEAFL. The CDR3 bases are TGCAGTGCTAGAGATCAGACAGGGAGAAACACTGAAGCTTTCCTT.

This clonotype was seen only a few times. The chain's CDR3 is CSVESPQRSSYNEQFF. As DNA, the CDR3 is TGCAGCGTTGAATCCCCGCAGCGATCCTCCTACAATGAGCAGTTCTTC. The rearrangement links TRBV29-1 to TRBJ2-1; D unresolved. This CDR3 spans 16 amino acids. Trimming removed 2 bases at V and 0 bases at J, with 14 bases between. Germline CDR1 and CDR2: SQVTM and ANQGSEA.

As to this clonotype: Possible read error: a much larger clone is one base away. This chain connects TRBV12-3 or TRBV12-4 to TRBJ2-3; the D call may be TRBD1 or TRBD2 (5 bases each). The CDR3 totals 16 residues. CDR3 protein: CAGSPMRGRSTDTQYF. For the CDR3, the DNA is TGTGCCGGCAGTCCCATGAGGGGTAGGTCCACAGATACGCAGTATTTT.

This clonotype turned up a few times. The V and J genes are TRBV6-2 or TRBV6-3 and TRBJ2-4; 9 bases agree with TRBD1. Per germline, CDR1 MNHEY and CDR2 SVGEGT. J lost 0 bases, V lost 2 bases, and 5 bases had no gene match. CDR3 length: 17 amino acids. The CDR3 is CASSYPGQGLAKNIQYF. In nucleotides, the CDR3 is TGTGCCAGCAGTTACCCGGGACAGGGATTAGCCAAAAACATTCAGTACTTC.